This TCR beta chain emerged from a study of CD8+CD57+ T cells in acquired aplastic anemia. Study background: On average, sorted CD4+ and CD8+ cells gave approximately 3 ug of DNA.

Researchers used genomic DNA as the template to profile TCR beta VDJ and CDR3. TCRdb processed the reads anew with MiXCR; each CDR3 protein has one entry. The data contain approximately 170,000 distinct CDR3 sequences, around half of them singletons. Concerning this clonotype itself: Its antigen is not known. A much larger clone differs by one base, so this may be a read error.

Points from the study as a whole: Fewer than 30 shared CD8+ CDR3s appeared highly expressed within patients' immunodominant clones.

By flow cytometry, patients selected for sequencing had shown an expansion of CD8+CD57+ cells. Input material: sorted CD4+, CD8+, or CD8+CD57+ T cells (not recorded which) from PBMCs. This clonotype was obtained from a human donor with aplastic anemia.

The CDR3 is CASNAHKDTQYF. CDR3 bases: TGTGCCAGCAACGCGCACAAAGATACGCAGTATTTT. The V and J genes are TRBV9 and TRBJ2-3, with no clear D. CDR1 is SGDLS and CDR2 is YYNGEE in the germline V gene. Trimming shortened V by 6 bases and J by 5 bases, and 10 bases separated the two germline ends. This CDR3 has 12 residues.